The clone carrying this T cell receptor beta chain has just one count. The data derive from a study of cytomegalovirus exposure and HLA in healthy donors. The study ran its PCR with 60 Vbeta and 13 Jbeta primers. Method: immunoSEQ multiplex PCR; TCRdb's copy keeps in-frame clones and lacks some. The sample includes approximately 170,000 clones, around 63% of them seen just once. The CDR3 length is 14 residues. Germline V lookup: CDR1 SNHLY, CDR2 FYNNEI. V was shortened by 10 bases and J by 2 bases, with 16 bases between the two germline ends. The sequencing sample was made of PBMCs. The chain joins TRBV2 to TRBJ2-3; possibly TRBD2 for D (6 bases). This receptor was obtained from a young woman in good health and CMV-seropositive. The CDR3 loop is CATQRTGLTDTQYF. CDR3 bases: TGTGCCACCCAGAGGACGGGACTCACAGATACGCAGTATTTT.